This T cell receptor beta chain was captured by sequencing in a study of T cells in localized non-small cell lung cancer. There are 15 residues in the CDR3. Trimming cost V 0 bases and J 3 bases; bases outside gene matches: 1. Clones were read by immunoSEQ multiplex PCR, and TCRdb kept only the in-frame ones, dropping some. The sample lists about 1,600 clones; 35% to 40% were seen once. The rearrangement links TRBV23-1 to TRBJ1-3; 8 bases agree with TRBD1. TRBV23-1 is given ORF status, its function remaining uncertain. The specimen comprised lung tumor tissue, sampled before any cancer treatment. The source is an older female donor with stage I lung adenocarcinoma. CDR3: CASSQSDRVGNTIYF. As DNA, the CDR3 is TGCGCCAGCAGTCAATCGGACAGGGTTGGAAACACCATATATTTT.